A selection of T cell receptor beta chains follows, all from one sample in a study of shared clonotypes between healthy human individuals. Some clones are missing from TCRdb's copy, which holds only in-frame ones; the method was immunoSEQ multiplex PCR. Of some 2 million clones in the sample, roughly 95% were seen once. Sequencing was carried out using naive CD8+ T cells sorted from blood. The receptor set was obtained from a man between 18 and 35 years old in good health. CDR3s include the opening cysteine and the closing phenylalanine or tryptophan. A D gene is named only where the DNA matches it firmly. Clone size is given for some rows only: seen once, a few or many times, or a class if the clone is expanded.

-,-,TRBV27,TRBJ2-7,TGTGCCAGCAGTTCCCTAGTGGGGTCGGAATACGAGCAGTACTTC,CASSSLVGSEYEQYF
-,-,TRBV19,TRBJ2-7,TGTGCCAGTAGTATTCAGGTCTCCTACGAGCAGTACTTC,CASSIQVSYEQYF
-,TRBD1,TRBV7-9,TRBJ2-3,TGTGCCAGCAGCCACCGGACAGGGGGCGCGACAGATACGCAGTATTTT,CASSHRTGGATDTQYF
-,TRBD2,TRBV9,TRBJ2-1,TGTGCCAGCACCGACGAGGGTAGAATAGCGGGATTATTCTCCTACAATGAGCAGTTCTTC,CASTDEGRIAGLFSYNEQFF
-,TRBD2,TRBV2,TRBJ2-4,TGTGCCAGCAGTGCCGGGACTAGCGGCCCTAAAAACATTCAGTACTTC,CASSAGTSGPKNIQYF
-,-,TRBV4-2,TRBJ2-7,TGTGCCAGCAGCCGGTCTGATCACGATGGGGCGGAGGAGCAGTACTTC,CASSRSDHDGAEEQYF
-,-,TRBV9,TRBJ2-5,TGTGCCAGCAGCGTAGACAGGATTCCGGGTGAGACCCAGTACTTC,CASSVDRIPGETQYF
-,TRBD1,TRBV15,TRBJ2-5,TGTGCCACCAGCCCCGAGGGTTCAGGGGGCCAAGAGACCCAGTACTTC,CATSPEGSGGQETQYF
-,TRBD2,TRBV5-1,TRBJ2-3,TGCGCCAGCAGCTTGGCACCGGGACTAGCGGGAGCCCCGCCCAGAGATACGCAGTATTTT,CASSLAPGLAGAPPRDTQYF
-,-,TRBV19,TRBJ2-7,TGTGCCAGTAGTACGGTAAACGAGCAGTACTTC,CASSTVNEQYF
-,TRBD2,TRBV27,TRBJ2-3,TGTGCCAGCGGACTGATTCCTAGCGGGACCACAGATACGCAGTATTTT,CASGLIPSGTTDTQYF
once,TRBD1,TRBV6-1,TRBJ1-2,TGTGCCAGCAGTGAACGAGGGTCAGGGGGCCTTGGCTACACCTTC,CASSERGSGGLGYTF
-,-,TRBV5-1,TRBJ2-7,TGCGCCAGCAGCTATCAGGACTCCTACGAGCAGTACTTC,CASSYQDSYEQYF
-,-,TRBV4-1,TRBJ2-1,TGCGCCAGCAGCCAAGGTGGGGGTTACTACAATGAGCAGTTCTTC,CASSQGGGYYNEQFF
-,-,TRBV5-4,TRBJ1-6,TGTGCCAGCAGCCCTGGAAATAATTCACCCCTCCACTTT,CASSPGNNSPLHF
-,-,TRBV6-1,TRBJ2-5,TGTGCCAGCAGTGTGGGGTACCAAGAGACCCAGTACTTC,CASSVGYQETQYF
-,TRBD1,TRBV27,TRBJ2-7,TGTGCCAGCATCGACAGGGTTTCGGGCGAGCAGTACTTC,CASIDRVSGEQYF
-,TRBD1,TRBV19,TRBJ2-3,TGTGCCAGTAGTACACAGGGGGCAGATACGCAGTATTTT,CASSTQGADTQYF
-,-,TRBV6-5,TRBJ2-7,TGTGCCAGCAGTTATAACTGGGGGGAGCCGGCCTACGAGCAGTACTTC,CASSYNWGEPAYEQYF
-,TRBD1,TRBV7-9,TRBJ2-5,TGTGCCAGCAGCCCCCGGGACAGGGGGTTGGAGACCCAGTACTTC,CASSPRDRGLETQYF
-,-,TRBV7-2,TRBJ2-3,TGTGCCAGCAGCCCAATCAGCACAGATACGCAGTATTTT,CASSPISTDTQYF
-,-,TRBV13,TRBJ2-7,TGTGCCAGCAGCTCACGGTCGGGGTACGAGCAGTACTTC,CASSSRSGYEQYF
once,-,TRBV4-1,TRBJ2-7,TGCGCCAGCAGCCAAGCGTCCTCCTACGAGCAGTACTTC,CASSQASSYEQYF
-,-,TRBV9,TRBJ1-4,TGTGCCAGCAGCCCAGGTCGGGGGGCGGATGAAAAACTGTTTTTT,CASSPGRGADEKLFF
-,TRBD2,TRBV4-1,TRBJ2-7,TGCGCCAGCAGCCAAGTGGCGGGAGCATCCTACGAGCAGTACTTC,CASSQVAGASYEQYF
-,TRBD2,TRBV27,TRBJ2-2,TGTGCCAGCAGTTTACTAGCGGGAGGGCCCCGGGAGCTGTTTTTT,CASSLLAGGPRELFF
-,-,TRBV6-1,TRBJ2-7,TGTGCCAGCAACCCCGCGACAGTCCTCTCCTACGAGCAGTACTTC,CASNPATVLSYEQYF
-,TRBD1,TRBV27,TRBJ2-7,TGTGCCAGCGGACCCGGGACAGGGGGCTACGAGCAGTACTTC,CASGPGTGGYEQYF
-,-,TRBV11-2,TRBJ2-7,TGTGCCAGCAGCCCCTGGGTAGAGTCCCACGAGCAGTACTTC,CASSPWVESHEQYF
-,TRBD1,TRBV7-8,TRBJ1-2,TGTGCCAGCAGCTTAGATAGACAGGGGTGGATCTATGGCTACACCTTC,CASSLDRQGWIYGYTF
-,-,TRBV10-2,TRBJ1-6,TGCGCCAGCAGTCCAGGGGCAGAAGGCTCCTATAATTCACCCCTCCACTTT,CASSPGAEGSYNSPLHF
-,-,TRBV4-1,TRBJ1-2,TGCGCCAGCAGCCAAGATTTAGGGGGGGCCAGTGGCTACACCTTC,CASSQDLGGASGYTF
-,-,TRBV6-4,TRBJ1-1,TGTGCCAGCAGTGACTCGGGGAACACTGAAGCTTTCTTT,CASSDSGNTEAFF
-,TRBD2,TRBV7-9,TRBJ2-2,TGTGCCAGCAGCTTAGAAACTAGCGGGAGGGCCGGCACCGGGGAGCTGTTTTTT,CASSLETSGRAGTGELFF
-,TRBD1,TRBV5-1,TRBJ2-3,TGCGCCAGCAAGACAGGGTCAAACGCAGATACGCAGTATTTT,CASKTGSNADTQYF
-,TRBD2,TRBV2,TRBJ2-3,TGTGCCAGCAGTGAAACCAACCTAGCGGGGTCAGATACGCAGTATTTT,CASSETNLAGSDTQYF
-,-,TRBV12-5,TRBJ2-7,TGTGCTAGTGGGGAAGGGGTTATGTCAGGGCCCGGGGAGCAGTACTTC,CASGEGVMSGPGEQYF
-,TRBD2,TRBV15,TRBJ2-1,TGTGCCACCAGCAGTGACGTATCGGCTAGCGGGCTAAAGCAGTTCTTC,CATSSDVSASGLKQFF
-,-,TRBV9,TRBJ2-1,TGTGCCAGCAGCGACGGACCAGAACGGTCATGGGAGCAGTTCTTC,CASSDGPERSWEQFF
-,-,TRBV28,TRBJ1-2,TGTGCCAGCAGTTGGGCAGGGGAGAACTATGGCTACACCTTC,CASSWAGENYGYTF
-,TRBD2,TRBV6-5,TRBJ2-3,TGTGCCAGCGCCCCTCTAGCGGGATGGCGAGATACGCAGTATTTT,CASAPLAGWRDTQYF
-,TRBD2,TRBV10-1,TRBJ2-2,TGCGCCAGCAGTGAGAGCGGGGGCACCGGGGAGCTGTTTTTT,CASSESGGTGELFF
-,TRBD2,TRBV30,TRBJ2-7,TGTGCCTGGAGTGAGGGCGTGCCGAGACTAGCGGGAGTGGGCGAGCAGTACTTC,CAWSEGVPRLAGVGEQYF
once,TRBD2,TRBV6-5,TRBJ2-1,TGTGCCAGCAGTTACGGCGGGGGGACCTACAATGAGCAGTTCTTC,CASSYGGGTYNEQFF
-,TRBD1,TRBV30,TRBJ1-6,TGTGCCTGGAGAGGGGACAGGAGCTCCTATAATTCACCCCTCCACTTT,CAWRGDRSSYNSPLHF
-,TRBD2,TRBV5-8,TRBJ2-7,TGTGCCAGCAGCTTGCGGGGGGGGAAAGCGGGGCTCTACGAGCAGTACTTC,CASSLRGGKAGLYEQYF
-,-,TRBV5-8,TRBJ1-2,TGTGCCAGCAATCCCCACCCAGGGGCCCCCGCCTATGGCTACACCTTC,CASNPHPGAPAYGYTF
-,-,TRBV5-6,TRBJ1-2,TGTGCCAGCAGCTTGTTCGGGGATGGCTACACCTTC,CASSLFGDGYTF
-,TRBD1,TRBV28,TRBJ2-3,TGTGCCAGCAGTCCTATTATATCCGGACAGGGGGGAGATACGCAGTATTTT,CASSPIISGQGGDTQYF
-,TRBD2,TRBV28,TRBJ2-7,TGTGCCAGCAGCCCTCGGACTAGCGGGATCTACGAGCAGTACTTC,CASSPRTSGIYEQYF
-,TRBD2,TRBV27,TRBJ2-5,TGTGCCAGCTCCATAGCGGGAGGTATAGAGACCCAGTACTTC,CASSIAGGIETQYF